The sequence of this T cell receptor (beta chain) was determined in a study of blood T cell repertoires in COVID-19 (TCRdb year 2020). The study in broad terms: Samples covering the acute and convalescent phases of COVID-19 were provided by collaborators in the United States, Italy and Spain. Subjects who had been exposed to COVID-19, were actively infected with it, or had recovered from it provided the deeply sampled blood TCRbeta repertoires that made up the dataset. The samples were drawn from two sources: the first 160 participants of the ongoing ImmuneRACE study, and some 1,300 subjects contributed by 6 global collaborators. The prospective study material was composed of cDNA or gDNA derived from T cells, B-cell-depleted T cells, or PBMCs. Nearly every sample came with metadata listing a de-identified subject ID, COVID-19 status, age in years and sex. The repertoires were released in a freely available public database intended as a resource for research on the immune response to SARS-CoV-2. HLA class I and class II types, where available, came from metadata supplied by the sample provider rather than from assay-based typing.

Notes on this clone: Its antigen specificity is not known. No base quality information exists; no much larger clone differs at one position.

Results and caveats for the whole study, not just this receptor: Clinical and demographic metadata were provided uncurated, with the amount varying by source and participant.

From a lookup of the germline V gene, CDR1 and CDR2 are LGHNT and FRNRAP. Reading from cysteine to phenylalanine, the CDR3 counts 13 amino acids. Only the CDR3 portion is preserved as DNA: 39 bases, with reading frame beginning at the first base. V drops 5 bases and J drops 13 bases, leaving 18 bases in between. The collaborating institutions used their own protocols to collect whole blood in K2EDTA tubes. Collaborator samples were shipped for TCRbeta analysis as frozen whole blood, isolated PBMCs, or DNA extracted from either sample type. TCRbeta CDR3 regions were amplified from genomic DNA by means of the immunoSEQ Assay, a bias-controlled multiplex PCR. The authors' pipeline ran thus. The number of nucleated cells in each sample was estimated by amplification of reference gene primers within the assay. To quantify the absolute abundance of each unique TCRbeta CDR3 rearrangement, sequence reads were collapsed and filtered. For each sample, productive Simpson clonality was calculated by taking the square root of Simpson's diversity index across productive rearrangements. The clones in this table, taken by TCRdb from immuneACCESS, are in-frame only. Not every clone is retained; where verified, under half of the shortfall comes from an unresolved V gene, and the cause of the rest is unknown. The D gene and trimming were derived from the DNA, and the V and J assignments and clone size from that table. A total of some 100,000 clones appear in this sample, roughly nine tenths of them only once. The ten biggest clones cover 17% of the sample.

The sample consisted of peripheral blood. This sequence originates from a man between 45 and 60 years old with acute or convalescent COVID-19. The chain is encoded by TRBV12-5 joined to TRBJ2-1; a tentative D call is TRBD2 (5 bases match). The DNA is TGTGCTAGTGGTCCCCGGAACCTAGCAAGCCAGTTCTTC. Translation gives CASGPRNLASQFF.